The 26 T cell receptor beta chains below were found in one sample sequenced in a study of blood T cell repertoires in COVID-19. Profiling relied on immunoSEQ multiplex PCR, and the TCRdb table lists in-frame clones only, not all of them. This table holds roughly 70,000 clones, about 70% found once. The sample taken for sequencing was peripheral blood. The source of these receptors is a man aged 55 to 70 with acute or convalescent COVID-19.

The chain joins TRBV4-1 to TRBJ2-2; D uncertain. CDR1 is MGHRA, CDR2 YSYEKL, per germline. CDR3 size: 16 residues. The germline V and J ends were trimmed by 2 bases and 3 bases, with 13 bases remaining between them. Here the CDR3 reads CASSQTHTRDTGELFF. CDR3 sequence (DNA): TGCGCCAGCAGCCAAACGCACACACGGGACACCGGGGAGCTGTTTTTT.

The genes are TRBV2 and TRBJ1-4; TRBD1 aligns across 7 bases. V shed 4 bases, J shed 8 bases, and the junction held 7 bases outside the gene matches. Germline lookup yields CDR1 SNHLY and CDR2 FYNNEI. The CDR3 has 14 residues. CDR3 in amino acids: CASSVQGGDEKLFF. CDR3 DNA: TGTGCCAGCAGTGTCCAAGGGGGCGACGAAAAACTGTTTTTT. The full variable domain, rest sourced from reference TRBV2 and TRBJ1-4, is EPEVTQTPSHQVTQMGQEVILRCVPISNHLYFYWYRQILGQKVEFLVSFYNNEISEKSEIFDDQFSVERPDGSNFTLKIRSTKLEDSAMYFCASSVQGGDEKLFFGSGTQLSVL.

This chain joins TRBV9 and TRBJ2-1; D perhaps matches TRBD1 (6 bases). Germline-derived CDR1 and CDR2 are SGDLS and YYNGEE. The length of the CDR3 is 16 residues. V was pared by 3 bases and J by 2 bases, with 15 bases between. CDR3 DNA: TGTGCCAGCAGCGGGGCAGACAGGAATCCCTACAATGAGCAGTTCTTC. It yields the protein CASSGADRNPYNEQFF.

The V call is TRBV5-6, the J call TRBJ2-3; maybe TRBD1 (5 bases). With 2 bases removed from V and 12 bases from J, the gap between germline ends came to 13 bases. The germline V gene encodes CDR1 SGHDT and CDR2 YYEEEE. The CDR3 is made up of 12 amino acids. This chain's CDR3 is CASSLVFQGQYF. Here the CDR3 DNA reads TGTGCCAGCAGCTTAGTATTCCAGGGACAGTATTTT.

Concerning this clone: Other DNA sequences in this sample translate to the same CDR3. V is TRBV24-1 and J is TRBJ2-2; 10 bases match TRBD1. V lost 7 bases and J lost 5; bases outside the gene matches: 3. CDR1 KGHDR and CDR2 SFDVKD come from the germline V gene. The length of the CDR3 is 14 residues. The CDR3 bases are TGTGCCACCAGGGGACAGGGGAGAACCGGGGAGCTGTTTTTT. This translates into CATRGQGRTGELFF.

The chain has TRBV27 and TRBJ2-3; 9 nucleotides agree with TRBD1. The germline CDR1 and CDR2 sequences are MNHEY and SMNVEV (reference sequence). The CDR3 extends over 16 amino acids. Trimming took 1 base from V and 3 from J; bases not matched to a gene: 5. CDR3 protein: CASSLYRDRVTDTQYF. CDR3 coding DNA: TGTGCCAGCAGTTTATACCGGGACAGGGTGACAGATACGCAGTATTTT.

The table lists this clone with a count of one. The chain carries TRBV6-5 and TRBJ2-1, with D unclear. The germline V gene encodes CDR1 MNHEY and CDR2 SVGAGI. The CDR3 has 13 residues. V gave up 6 bases and J gave up 5 bases, with 11 bases separating them. CDR3 DNA sequence: TGTGCCAGCAGACCCACTGCCCACAATGAGCAGTTCTTC. Amino acids: CASRPTAHNEQFF.

This clone was counted between two and nine times. V usage is TRBV7-9 and J usage is TRBJ2-7; 8 nucleotides line up with TRBD2. V shed 6 bases and J 2 bases; nucleotides not matched to a gene: 9. Germline V gene data show CDR1 as SEHNR and CDR2 as FQNEAQ (reference sequence). The CDR3 length is 15 residues. The CDR3 loop is CASSLRGGLAYEQYF. In DNA form, the CDR3 reads TGTGCCAGCAGTTTACGAGGGGGACTAGCCTACGAGCAGTACTTC.

The chain joins TRBV9 to TRBJ1-4, with TRBD1 matching over 7 bases. Trimming removed 4 bases from V and 7 bases from J; junction bases left unmatched: 10. The CDR3 covers 15 residues. Germline V gene lookup returns CDR1 SGDLS and CDR2 YYNGEE. In DNA form, the CDR3 reads TGTGCCAGCAGCTTCCGACAGGGCAGCAGTGAAAAACTGTTTTTT. It codes for CASSFRQGSSEKLFF.

The gene calls are TRBV12-5 and TRBJ2-1; 9 nucleotides match TRBD2. The ends lost 7 bases at V and 5 bases at J; junction bases unmatched: 9. Germline loops: CDR1 LGHNT, CDR2 FRNRAP. The length of the CDR3 is 15 residues. CDR3 DNA: TGTGCTAGTGTCGTGTCGGGACTAGCAGACAATGAGCAGTTCTTC. Amino acids: CASVVSGLADNEQFF.

The genes are TRBV24-1 and TRBJ2-1; perhaps TRBD2 as D (6 bases). V was shortened by 5 bases and J by 4 bases, with 17 bases between the two germline ends. Germline CDR1 reads KGHDR; CDR2 reads SFDVKD. The CDR3 consists of 16 residues. CDR3 region: CATSGGGPVQYNEQFF. The CDR3, as DNA: TGTGCCACCAGTGGGGGAGGACCCGTACAGTACAATGAGCAGTTCTTC.

The chain employs TRBV10-1 and TRBJ2-1; TRBD2 agrees at 9 bases. With V trimmed by 3 bases and J by 0 bases, 9 bases remained unmatched. The CDR3 loop spans 18 amino acids. Germline loops: CDR1 WNHNN, CDR2 SYGVQD (reference sequence). DNA of the CDR3: TGCGCCAGCAGTGACTCACCCGGGACTAGCCGCTCCTACAATGAGCAGTTCTTC. This encodes CASSDSPGTSRSYNEQFF.

This clone was seen many times. This chain connects TRBV9 to TRBJ2-3, with D possibly being TRBD2 (6 bases). V dropped 0 bases and J dropped 3 bases, with 14 bases sitting between them. The CDR3 extends over 16 amino acids. CDR1 and CDR2 (germline): SGDLS, YYNGEE. CDR3 protein: CASSVGVRGRTDTQYF. The CDR3 DNA follows: TGTGCCAGCAGCGTAGGCGTGCGGGGTAGGACAGATACGCAGTATTTT.

This clone was observed once. The sample has other DNA sequences that encode this CDR3 too. The genes are TRBV7-3 and TRBJ1-1; tentative D call: TRBD1 (5 bases). V dropped 6 bases and J dropped 2 bases, with 10 bases sitting between them. The CDR3 extends over 13 amino acids. Germline V gene data show CDR1 as SGHTA and CDR2 as FQGTGA. CDR3 sequence (DNA): TGTGCCAGCAGTCTCGACAGAAACACTGAAGCTTTCTTT. Protein: CASSLDRNTEAFF.

In this sample, this clone turned up many times. CDR3 nucleotides: TGCGCCAGCAGGTCACAGGGGACCGGCAATTCACCCCTCCACTTT. Translating it yields CASRSQGTGNSPLHF. V usage is TRBV4-1 and J usage is TRBJ1-6, with 7 bases identical to TRBD1. The CDR3 extends over 15 amino acids. V lost 6 bases and J lost 7; bases outside the gene matches: 9. CDR1 MGHRA and CDR2 YSYEKL come from the germline V gene.

The sample holds one count of this clone. CDR3 residues: CASSLAQGAGELFF. In DNA, the CDR3 is TGCGCCAGCAGCTTGGCCCAGGGGGCCGGGGAGCTGTTTTTT. J is TRBJ2-2 and V is TRBV5-1; TRBD1 agrees at 7 bases. The CDR3 extends over 14 amino acids. Germline V gene data show CDR1 as SGHRS and CDR2 as YFSETQ. The junction had 2 bases not matched to a gene; V was cut back by 0 bases and J by 6 bases.

The V gene is TRBV5-4, the J gene TRBJ2-1; tentatively, D is TRBD1 (6 bases). Trimming left V 0 bases short and J 15 bases short, with 19 bases between. The germline V gene encodes CDR1 SGHNT and CDR2 YYREEE (reference sequence). This CDR3 comprises 14 residues. CDR3 coding DNA: TGTGCCAGCAGCTTGGAGTGGGGGCCCCAATCTCCGTTCTTC. This translates into CASSLEWGPQSPFF. Full variable domain (missing parts from reference TRBV5-4 and TRBJ2-1): ETGVTQSPTHLIKTRGQQVTLRCSSQSGHNTVSWYQQALGQGPQFIFQYYREEENGRGNFPPRFSGLQFPNYSSELNVNALELDDSALYLCASSLEWGPQSPFFGPGTRLTVL.

This chain joins TRBV3-1 (or the pseudogene TRBV3-2) and TRBJ2-3, with 11 bases lining up with TRBD2. Looked up from germline, CDR1 is LGHDT and CDR2 is YNNKEL (reference sequence). V shed 0 bases, J shed 0 bases, and the junction held 5 bases outside the gene matches. The CDR3 runs 18 residues. CDR3 bases: TGTGCCAGCAGCCAAGATGGGGCTAGCGGGAGGAGCACAGATACGCAGTATTTT. It yields the protein CASSQDGASGRSTDTQYF.

This clone has more than one count but fewer than ten. V and J are TRBV5-1 and TRBJ2-2; 8 positions agree with TRBD2. In germline, CDR1 is SGHRS, CDR2 YFSETQ. The CDR3 sequence is 15 residues long. Trimming cost V 0 bases and J 4 bases; bases outside gene matches: 2. Here the CDR3 DNA reads TGCGCCAGCAGCTTGGGCAGCGGGAGCACCGGGGAGCTGTTTTTT. It encodes CASSLGSGSTGELFF.

The V and J genes are TRBV5-1 and TRBJ2-7; D might be TRBD1 (5 bases). CDR1 is SGHRS, CDR2 YFSETQ, per germline. V was pared by 4 bases and J by 6 bases, with 11 bases between. CDR3 length: 12 amino acids. The CDR3 spells CASSQTESEQYF. The DNA of the CDR3 is TGCGCCAGCAGCCAGACAGAGAGCGAGCAGTACTTC.

This rearrangement joins TRBV9 to TRBJ2-4; 7 bases map to TRBD1. CDR1 and CDR2 (germline): SGDLS, YYNGEE. J lost 9 bases, V lost 3 bases, and 6 bases had no gene match. This CDR3 has 13 residues. CDR3 residues: CASSADRDGIQYF. CDR3 nucleotides: TGTGCCAGCAGCGCCGACAGGGATGGCATTCAGTACTTC.

The chain carries TRBV19 and TRBJ2-3; 10 positions match TRBD2. CDR1 is LNHDA, CDR2 SQIVND, per germline (reference sequence). Losses at the gene ends were 7 bases for V and 4 bases for J; bases not matched to a gene: 8. This CDR3 is built from 15 residues. CDR3: CASTLSGGAPDTQYF. The CDR3 nucleotides read TGTGCCAGTACCCTGAGCGGGGGGGCCCCAGATACGCAGTATTTT. Looking up the rest from reference TRBV19 and TRBJ2-3 gives the full variable domain: DGGITQSPKYLFRKEGQNVTLSCEQNLNHDAMYWYRQDPGQGLRLIYYSQIVNDFQKGDIAEGYSVSREKKESFPLTVTSAQKNPTAFYLCASTLSGGAPDTQYFGPGTRLTVL.

Many counts were recorded for this clone. This rearrangement joins TRBV5-4 to TRBJ1-1; TRBD1 agrees at 9 bases. There are 15 residues in the CDR3. CDR1 is SGHNT and CDR2 is YYREEE in the germline V gene (reference sequence). V lost 2 bases, J lost 6 bases, and 8 bases stayed unmatched. In nucleotides, the CDR3 is TGTGCCAGCAGCTTCTCCGGGACAGGGTCGTCTGAAGCTTTCTTT. This codes for CASSFSGTGSSEAFF. The whole variable domain, filled in from reference TRBV5-4 and TRBJ1-1, reads ETGVTQSPTHLIKTRGQQVTLRCSSQSGHNTVSWYQQALGQGPQFIFQYYREEENGRGNFPPRFSGLQFPNYSSELNVNALELDDSALYLCASSFSGTGSSEAFFGQGTRLTVV.

The chain combines TRBV10-3 with TRBJ2-1, with 9 bases identical to TRBD2. CDR1 and CDR2 from the germline V gene are ENHRY and SYGVKD. The ends lost 8 bases at V and 5 bases at J; junction bases unmatched: 7. CDR3 length: 14 amino acids. CDR3 amino acids: CAIAGGRGHNEQFF. In DNA form, the CDR3 reads TGTGCCATCGCTGGCGGGAGGGGACACAATGAGCAGTTCTTC.

In this sample, this clone turned up a few times. V is TRBV20-1 and J is TRBJ2-7, with D possibly matching TRBD2 (5 bases). The CDR3 runs 11 residues. The V gene's germline CDR1 is DFQATT and CDR2 SNEGSKA (reference sequence). Trimming shortened V by 5 bases and J by 6 bases, and 11 bases separated the two germline ends. The CDR3 here is CSARMGVEQYF. DNA for the CDR3: TGCAGTGCTCGGATGGGAGTCGAGCAGTACTTC.

The V gene is TRBV6-5, the J gene TRBJ1-2, with 7 positions matching TRBD1. The CDR3 sequence is 14 residues long. With 7 bases clipped from V and 3 bases from J, the junction kept 8 bases outside the gene matches. Germline CDR1 is MNHEY and CDR2 is SVGAGI. In DNA form, the CDR3 reads TGTGCCAGCAATAGTCGACAGGGTGACTATGGCTACACCTTC. Amino acid sequence: CASNSRQGDYGYTF.